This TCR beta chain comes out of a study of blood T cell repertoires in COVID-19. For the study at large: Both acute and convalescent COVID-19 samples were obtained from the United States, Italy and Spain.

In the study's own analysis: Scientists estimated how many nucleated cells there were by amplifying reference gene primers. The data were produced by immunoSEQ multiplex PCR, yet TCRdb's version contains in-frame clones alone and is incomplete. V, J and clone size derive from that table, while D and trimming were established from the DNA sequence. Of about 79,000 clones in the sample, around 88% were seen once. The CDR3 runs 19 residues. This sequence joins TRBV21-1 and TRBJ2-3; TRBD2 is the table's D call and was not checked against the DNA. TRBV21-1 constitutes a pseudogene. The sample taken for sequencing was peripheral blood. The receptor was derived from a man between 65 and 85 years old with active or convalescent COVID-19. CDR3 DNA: TGTGCCAGCAGCAAAGGGGGACTAGCGGAAGAACGTAGCACAGATACGCAGTATTTT. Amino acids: CASSKGGLAEERSTDTQYF.